The entry below gives a single TCR beta chain sequence along with its context. The protocol was immunoSEQ multiplex PCR, while the TCRdb copy is restricted to in-frame clones and leaves out a portion. Here the sample spans about 2,400 clones, over 70% being singletons. The data were taken from a study of immune cell composition in non-small cell lung cancer. This CDR3 contains 15 residues. V was pared by 0 bases and J by 4 bases, with 10 bases between. Germline V CDR1 and CDR2: KGHSH, LQKENI. This receptor was taken from a human donor with non-small cell lung cancer. The V and J genes are TRBV18 and TRBJ2-4; D perhaps matches TRBD2 (6 bases). Material for sequencing was lung tumor tissue. CDR3 coding DNA: TGTGCCAGCTCACCACCGCGCGGGGCGAAAAACATTCAGTACTTC. Residues: CASSPPRGAKNIQYF.